The T cell receptor (beta chain) described here comes from a study of blood T cell repertoires in COVID-19. Study in general: Sources were T cells, B-cell-depleted T cells, or PBMCs; the material itself was cDNA or gDNA.

How the authors handled the data: Amplification of reference gene primers was used by the study to estimate nucleated cell counts. Produced via immunoSEQ multiplex PCR; TCRdb's table is partial and in-frame only. For V, J and clone size, that table is used; D and trimming come from the DNA. The sample lists over 250,000 clones; 80% to 90% were seen once. Looked up from germline, CDR1 is SQVTM and CDR2 is ANQGSEA. This CDR3 spans 18 amino acids. V lost 5 bases to trimming and J lost 0 bases; unmatched junction nucleotides: 9. Sequences were obtained from peripheral blood. The clonotype originates from a woman aged 70-85 years with COVID-19, enrolled during active disease. The chain combines TRBV29-1 with TRBJ2-1; 14 bases match TRBD2. The CDR3, as DNA: TGCAGCGTTCCCTCGGGACTAGCGGGGGTGAGCTCCTACAATGAGCAGTTCTTC. It translates to CSVPSGLAGVSSYNEQFF.